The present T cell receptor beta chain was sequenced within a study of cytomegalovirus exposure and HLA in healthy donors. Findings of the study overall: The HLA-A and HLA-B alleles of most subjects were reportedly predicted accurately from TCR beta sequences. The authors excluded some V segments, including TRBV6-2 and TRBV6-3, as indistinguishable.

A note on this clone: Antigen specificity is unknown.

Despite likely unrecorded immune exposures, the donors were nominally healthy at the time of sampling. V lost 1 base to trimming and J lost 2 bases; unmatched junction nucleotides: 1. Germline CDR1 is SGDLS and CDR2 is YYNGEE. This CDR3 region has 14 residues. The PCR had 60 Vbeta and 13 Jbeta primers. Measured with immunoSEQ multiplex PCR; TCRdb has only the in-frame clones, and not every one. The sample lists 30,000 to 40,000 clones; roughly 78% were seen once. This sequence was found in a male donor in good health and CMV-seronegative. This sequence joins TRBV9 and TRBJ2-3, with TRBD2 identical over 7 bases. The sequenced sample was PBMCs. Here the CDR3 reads CASSVSGNTDTQYF. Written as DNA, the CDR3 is TGTGCCAGCAGCGTAAGCGGGAACACAGATACGCAGTATTTT.